These 17 T cell receptor beta chains were all obtained from the same sample, sequenced in a study of blood T cells in healthy people across ages. For the second PCR, which ran for about 7 to 11 cycles, a sample-barcoded 5' primer and a J-beta primer mix were used. TCRdb reprocessed the 5' RACE reads via MiXCR and lists one record per CDR3 protein. The profile shows approximately 810,000 distinct CDR3 sequences, under 40% of them singletons. The source material was blood. The receptors derive from a young man in good health.

Many counts were recorded for this clonotype. The chain combines TRBV4-1 with TRBJ2-7, with D perhaps TRBD1 (5 bases). CDR3 length: 14 residues. Looked up from germline, CDR1 is MGHRA and CDR2 is YSYEKL. V lost 1 base to trimming and J lost 1 base, with 8 bases between them. In DNA, the CDR3 is TGCGCCAGCAGCCAAGGCAGGGATTCCTACGAGCAGTACTTC. Translating gives CASSQGRDSYEQYF.

This chain links TRBV14 with TRBJ2-5, with 7 bases fitting TRBD2. The trim removed 1 base at V and 5 bases at J, leaving 10 bases unmatched. The germline V gene has CDR1 SGHDN and CDR2 FVKESK. The CDR3 sequence is 16 residues long. CDR3: CASSQVASGSPETQYF. The CDR3 DNA is TGTGCCAGCAGCCAAGTTGCTAGCGGTTCCCCGGAGACCCAGTACTTC.

This clonotype was recorded a few times. The J gene is TRBJ2-1, the V gene TRBV2; 10 bases line up with TRBD2. This CDR3 is 14 amino acids long. J gave up 4 bases and V 10 bases, and 7 bases lay outside the gene matches. Germline V gene sequence: CDR1 SNHLY, CDR2 FYNNEI. The chain's CDR3 is CATPEAGGYNEQFF. The CDR3 bases are TGTGCCACCCCAGAAGCGGGGGGGTACAATGAGCAGTTCTTC.

This chain links TRBV6-2 or TRBV6-3 with TRBJ2-1; TRBD2 matches at 7 bases. Near its end, the DNA agrees better with TRBJ2-7, so the J call may be wrong. Germline CDR1 reads MNHEY; CDR2 reads SVGEGT. There are 17 residues in the CDR3. CDR3: CASSYSPTSDLYNEQYF. The CDR3 nucleotides read TGTGCCAGCAGTTACTCTCCTACTAGCGACCTCTACAATGAGCAGTACTTC.

Many counts were recorded for this clonotype. The chain is built from TRBV5-1 and TRBJ2-3; D is possibly TRBD1 or TRBD2 (5 bases each). CDR1 and CDR2 (germline): SGHRS, YFSETQ. The CDR3 loop spans 14 amino acids. V was clipped by 3 bases and J by 2 bases, with 10 bases between them. The CDR3 coding sequence is TGCGCCAGCAGCTCCTCCGGGGCCACAGATACGCAGTATTTT. Encoded protein: CASSSSGATDTQYF.

The chain uses TRBV12-3 or TRBV12-4 and TRBJ2-2; 8 nucleotides line up with TRBD1. After removal of 3 bases from V and 7 bases from J, the junction contained 4 bases not matched to a gene. CDR3 size: 14 residues. In nucleotides, the CDR3 is TGTGCCAGCAGTTTCCCAGGGGGCATCGGGGAGCTGTTTTTT. Protein sequence: CASSFPGGIGELFF.

The chain joins TRBV11-2 to TRBJ2-3, with D perhaps matching TRBD1 or TRBD2 (6 bases each). Germline V gene sequence: CDR1 SGHAT, CDR2 FQNNGV. V lost 3 bases to trimming and J lost 5 bases, with 15 bases between them. This CDR3 has 15 amino acids. The CDR3 DNA reads TGTGCCAGCAGCTTCGGCCCTGGAGGGGGAGATACGCAGTATTTT. Its protein product is CASSFGPGGGDTQYF. Full variable domain (outside the CDR3, taken from reference TRBV11-2 and TRBJ2-3): EAGVAQSPRYKIIEKRQSVAFWCNPISGHATLYWYQQILGQGPKLLIQFQNNGVVDDSQLPKDRFSAERLKGVDSTLKIQPAKLEDSAVYLCASSFGPGGGDTQYFGPGTRLTVL.

In the case of this clonotype: A much larger clone sits a single nucleotide away, making a read error possible. The V and J genes are TRBV12-3 or TRBV12-4 and TRBJ2-3; D is ambiguous. The CDR3 totals 12 residues. The ends were cut back, 6 bases at V and 4 bases at J, with 8 bases in the middle. The CDR3 DNA follows: TGTGCCAGCAGATCCGGATCAGATACGCAGTATTTT. It codes for CASRSGSDTQYF.

This clonotype has a handful of counts. The genes are TRBV5-1 and TRBJ2-5; possible D gene TRBD2, 6 bases. The ends were cut back, 0 bases at V and 2 bases at J, with 8 bases in the middle. Per germline, CDR1 SGHRS and CDR2 YFSETQ. The CDR3 consists of 14 residues. In DNA, the CDR3 is TGCGCCAGCAGCTTGGGGGACTTACAAGAGACCCAGTACTTC. This encodes CASSLGDLQETQYF.

This clonotype has only one observation. The rearrangement links TRBV12-3 or TRBV12-4 to TRBJ1-1; D is unclear. The V gene lost 6 bases and the J gene lost 1 base, with 9 bases spanning the gap. This CDR3 comprises 13 residues. CDR3: CASRGSTNTEAFF. The CDR3 bases are TGTGCCAGCAGGGGTTCAACGAACACTGAAGCTTTCTTT.

As for this clonotype: A much more abundant neighbour one base away suggests this may be a read error. The chain carries TRBV20-1 and TRBJ2-1, with 8 positions matching TRBD2. CDR1 DFQATT and CDR2 SNEGSKA come from the germline V gene (reference sequence). V shed 8 bases and J 4 bases; nucleotides not matched to a gene: 13. The CDR3 contains 15 residues. The CDR3 nucleotides read TGCAGTACTCCCCCGGCGGGGGGTGAGTACAATGAGCAGTTCTTC. It is translated as CSTPPAGGEYNEQFF.

In its sample, this clonotype was seen a few times. J is TRBJ2-3 and V is TRBV5-1; D may match TRBD1 or TRBD2 (5 bases each). The CDR3 runs to 16 residues. V was trimmed by 0 bases and J by 5 bases, leaving 16 bases between them. Germline-derived CDR1 and CDR2 are SGHRS and YFSETQ. CDR3 coding DNA: TGCGCCAGCAGCTTGGGGGACCATCGGTTAGGAGATACGCAGTATTTT. Amino acid sequence: CASSLGDHRLGDTQYF.

As concerns this clonotype: This may be a read error: a much more frequent sequence differs by one nucleotide. The J gene is TRBJ2-3, the V gene TRBV18; D perhaps matches TRBD1 (5 bases). CDR3 size: 16 residues. The ends were cut back, 3 bases at V and 5 bases at J, with 18 bases in the middle. Germline assignment: CDR1 KGHSH and CDR2 LQKENI. In DNA form, the CDR3 reads TGTGCCAGCTCACCCCACGCAACACAGGCGGTAGATACGCAGTATTTT. It is translated as CASSPHATQAVDTQYF.

V is TRBV7-3 and J is TRBJ2-2, with D possibly being TRBD1 or TRBD2 (6 bases each). V was trimmed by 3 bases and J by 1 base, leaving 12 bases between them. The V gene's germline CDR1 is SGHTA and CDR2 FQGTGA. The CDR3 has 16 residues. The CDR3, as DNA: TGTGCCAGCAGCTTCGAGGGGGGTCAGAACACCGGGGAGCTGTTTTTT. Translated: CASSFEGGQNTGELFF. The full variable domain, with the rest looked up from reference TRBV7-3 and TRBJ2-2, is GAGVSQTPSNKVTEKGKYVELRCDPISGHTALYWYRQSLGQGPEFLIYFQGTGAADDSGLPNDRFFAVRPEGSVSTLKIQRTERGDSAVYLCASSFEGGQNTGELFFGEGSRLTVL.

CDR3 DNA: TGTGCCAGCATCGCGGACGGGGGAAACCAAGAGACCCAGTACTTC. It is translated as CASIADGGNQETQYF. The chain employs TRBV6-6 and TRBJ2-5; possibly TRBD2 for D (6 bases). The V end was cut by 7 bases, the J end by 0 bases, with 15 bases between. The V gene's germline CDR1 is MNHNY and CDR2 SVGAGI (reference sequence). The CDR3 is made up of 15 amino acids.

V usage is TRBV4-3 and J usage is TRBJ2-1; TRBD1 aligns across 8 bases. CDR3 size: 16 residues. Trimming at V came to 4 bases and at J to 2 bases, leaving 7 bases not matched to a gene. The V gene's germline CDR1 is LGHNA and CDR2 YSLEER. In nucleotides, the CDR3 is TGCGCCAGCAGCCCAGGACAGGGTCGGCCCTACAATGAGCAGTTCTTC. Its translation is CASSPGQGRPYNEQFF.

Note on this clonotype: A much bigger clone sits one base away, suggesting this may be a read error. The chain carries TRBV7-6 and TRBJ2-7, with D tentatively TRBD1 (6 bases). The CDR3 covers 16 residues. Germline V gene lookup returns CDR1 SGHVS and CDR2 FNYEAQ. V dropped 7 bases and J dropped 2 bases, with 21 bases sitting between them. CDR3: CASNFGSRQDAYEQYF. Written as DNA, the CDR3 is TGTGCCAGCAACTTCGGCTCTCGACAGGATGCCTACGAGCAGTACTTC.